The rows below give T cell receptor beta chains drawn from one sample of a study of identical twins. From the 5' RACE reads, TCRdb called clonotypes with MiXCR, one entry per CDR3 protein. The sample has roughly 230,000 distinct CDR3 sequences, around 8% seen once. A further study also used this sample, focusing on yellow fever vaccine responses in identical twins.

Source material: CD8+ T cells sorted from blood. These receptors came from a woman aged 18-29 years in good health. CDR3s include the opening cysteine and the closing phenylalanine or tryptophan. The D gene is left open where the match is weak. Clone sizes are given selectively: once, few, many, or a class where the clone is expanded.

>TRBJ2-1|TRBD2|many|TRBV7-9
CASSPPRSGSYEQFF
TGTGCCAGCAGTCCTCCACGGAGCGGGAGTTATGAGCAGTTCTTC
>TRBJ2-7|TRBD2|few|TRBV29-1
CSVRGGELYEQYF
TGCAGCGTGCGGGGGGGCGAATTGTACGAGCAGTACTTC
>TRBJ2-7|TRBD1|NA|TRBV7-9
CASRPTGGTSYEQYF
TGTGCCAGCAGGCCTACAGGGGGGACCTCCTACGAGCAGTACTTC
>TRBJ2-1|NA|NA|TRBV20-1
CSARDALTREWVNEQFF
TGCAGTGCTAGAGATGCGTTAACACGGGAATGGGTGAATGAGCAGTTCTTC
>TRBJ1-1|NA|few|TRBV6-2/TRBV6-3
CASSYPEPTEAFF
TGTGCCAGCAGTTACCCGGAGCCCACTGAAGCTTTCTTT
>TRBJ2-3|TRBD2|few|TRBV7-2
CASSLTGLAGGPDTQYF
TGTGCCAGCAGCCTTACGGGGCTAGCGGGAGGACCAGATACGCAGTATTTT
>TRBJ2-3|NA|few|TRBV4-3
CASGAGSTDTQYF
TGCGCCAGCGGAGCAGGAAGCACAGATACGCAGTATTTT
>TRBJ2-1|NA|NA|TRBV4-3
CASSQEGRGRDEQFF
TGCGCCAGCAGCCAAGAAGGGCGTGGGCGGGATGAGCAGTTCTTC
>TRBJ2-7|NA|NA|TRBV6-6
CASSPDTIYEQYF
TGTGCCAGCAGTCCTGACACGATTTACGAGCAGTACTTC
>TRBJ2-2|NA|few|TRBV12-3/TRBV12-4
CASSSSTPTNTGELFF
NA
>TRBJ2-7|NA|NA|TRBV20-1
CSARAAFYEQYF
TGCAGTGCTAGGGCAGCGTTCTACGAGCAGTACTTC
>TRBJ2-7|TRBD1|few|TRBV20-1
CSARVRGTGAYEQYF
TGCAGTGCTAGAGTACGAGGGACAGGGGCCTACGAGCAGTACTTC
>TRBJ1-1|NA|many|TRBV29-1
CSVVLPDSPNEAFF
TGCAGCGTTGTCTTACCGGACAGTCCCAATGAAGCTTTCTTT
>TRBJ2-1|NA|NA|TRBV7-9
CASSSRSDEQFF
TGTGCCAGCAGCTCGAGGTCGGATGAGCAGTTCTTC
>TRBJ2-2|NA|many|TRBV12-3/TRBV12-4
CASSPGGAGELFF
TGTGCCAGCAGTCCCGGTGGGGCCGGGGAGCTGTTTTTT
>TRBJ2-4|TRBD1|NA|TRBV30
CALVGQGKNIQYF
TGTGCCCTGGTCGGACAGGGTAAAAACATTCAGTACTTC
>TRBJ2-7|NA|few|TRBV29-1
CSVRLSGSYEQYF
TGCAGCGTTAGGCTGTCTGGCTCCTACGAGCAGTACTTC
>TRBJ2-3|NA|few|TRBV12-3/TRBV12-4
CASRPPAGEGRDTQYF
TGTGCCAGCAGGCCCCCCGCAGGGGAGGGGAGGGATACGCAGTATTTT
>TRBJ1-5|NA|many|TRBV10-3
CAISGDDQPQHF
TGTGCCATCAGTGGGGATGATCAGCCCCAGCATTTT
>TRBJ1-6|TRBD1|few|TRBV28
CASSFLGQNSPLHF
TGTGCCAGCAGTTTCCTGGGACAGAACTCACCCCTCCACTTT
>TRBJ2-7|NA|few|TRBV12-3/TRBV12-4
CASSPKFQGYEQYF
TGTGCCAGCAGCCCCAAATTTCAGGGATACGAGCAGTACTTC
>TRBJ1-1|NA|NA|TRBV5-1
CASSLESQGLTEAFF
TGCGCCAGCAGCCTAGAGTCACAGGGATTGACTGAAGCTTTCTTT
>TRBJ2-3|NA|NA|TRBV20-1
CSAHDQWESDTQYF
TGCAGTGCTCATGATCAGTGGGAATCAGATACGCAGTATTTT
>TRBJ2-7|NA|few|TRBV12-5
CASGSGIYEQYF
TGTGCTAGTGGTTCAGGGATATACGAGCAGTACTTC
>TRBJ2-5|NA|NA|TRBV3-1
CASSKQVLDRPPQWEYF
TGTGCCAGCAGCAAACAGGTCCTGGACAGACCCCCCCAGTGGGAGTACTTC
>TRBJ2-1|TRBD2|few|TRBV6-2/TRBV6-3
CASQSLAGLNNEQFF
TGTGCCAGCCAGTCTCTAGCGGGGCTCAACAATGAGCAGTTCTTC
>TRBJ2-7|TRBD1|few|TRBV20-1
CSASKDRYYEQYF
TGCAGTGCTAGTAAGGACAGGTACTACGAGCAGTACTTC
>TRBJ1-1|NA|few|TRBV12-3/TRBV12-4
CASAQGAEAFF
TGTGCCAGCGCACAAGGAGCTGAAGCTTTCTTT
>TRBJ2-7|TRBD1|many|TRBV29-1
CSAQDRVSYEQYF
TGCAGCGCCCAGGACAGGGTGTCCTACGAGCAGTACTTC
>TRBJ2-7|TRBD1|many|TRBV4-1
CASSQGRQGYEQYF
TGCGCCAGCAGCCAAGGCCGACAGGGCTACGAGCAGTACTTC
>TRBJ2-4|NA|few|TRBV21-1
CASSKPLREDIQYF
TGTGCCAGCAGCAAGCCCCTGCGGGAAGACATTCAGTACTTC
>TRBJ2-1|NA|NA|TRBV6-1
CASSTGTWGNEQFF
TGTGCCAGCAGTACGGGGACTTGGGGGAATGAGCAGTTCTTC
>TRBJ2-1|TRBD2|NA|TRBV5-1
CASSLGGLAGFNEQFF
TGCGCCAGCAGCTTGGGCGGCCTAGCGGGTTTCAATGAGCAGTTCTTC
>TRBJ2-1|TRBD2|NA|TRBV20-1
CSARSLAGLEQFF
TGCAGTGCTAGATCACTAGCGGGGTTGGAGCAGTTCTTC
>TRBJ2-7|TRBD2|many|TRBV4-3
CASSQDRSGAYYEQYF
TGCGCCAGCAGCCAAGATCGGAGCGGGGCCTACTACGAGCAGTACTTC